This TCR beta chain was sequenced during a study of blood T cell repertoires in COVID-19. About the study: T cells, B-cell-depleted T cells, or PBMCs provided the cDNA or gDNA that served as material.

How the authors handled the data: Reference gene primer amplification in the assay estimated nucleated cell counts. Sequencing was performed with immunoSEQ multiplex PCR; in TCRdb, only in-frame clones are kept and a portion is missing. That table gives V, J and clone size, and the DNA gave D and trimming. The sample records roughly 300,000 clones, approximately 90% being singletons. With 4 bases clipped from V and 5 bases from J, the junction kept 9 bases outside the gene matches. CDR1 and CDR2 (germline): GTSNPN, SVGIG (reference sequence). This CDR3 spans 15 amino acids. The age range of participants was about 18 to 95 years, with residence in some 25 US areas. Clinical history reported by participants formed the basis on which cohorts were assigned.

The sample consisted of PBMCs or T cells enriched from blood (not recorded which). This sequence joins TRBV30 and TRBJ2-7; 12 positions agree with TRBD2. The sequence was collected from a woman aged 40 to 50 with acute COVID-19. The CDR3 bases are TGTGCCTGGAATCCAGGACTAGCGGGAAAAAACGAGCAGTACTTC. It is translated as CAWNPGLAGKNEQYF.